This TCR beta chain was captured by sequencing in a study of blood T cell repertoires in COVID-19. The trim removed 3 bases at V and 2 bases at J, leaving 7 bases unmatched. The CDR3 is 15 residues long. Germline V gene data show CDR1 as SGHVS and CDR2 as FQNEAQ. This clone was recorded once. The data were produced by immunoSEQ multiplex PCR, yet TCRdb's version contains in-frame clones alone and is incomplete. The top ten clones hold 15% to 20% of a sample with over 150,000 clones, more than 70% of them seen once. The source of this sequence is a man in his forties or fifties with COVID-19, enrolled during active disease. Material: peripheral blood. The rearrangement joins TRBV7-8 to TRBJ2-7; 7 positions agree with TRBD1. CDR3 sequence (DNA): TGTGCCAGCAGCTTGCACCGGGACAGACCCTACGAGCAGTACTTC. This codes for CASSLHRDRPYEQYF.